What follows describes a single T cell receptor (beta chain). No antigen is known for it. This sample stems from a study of neurological immune-mediated disorders. Whole-study results and caveats: Falling below healthy controls, multiple sclerosis showed the least TCR clonal expansion, while HTLV-1-associated myelopathy showed the most. Private repertoires in all groups were suggested, as expanded clones shared no CDR3 amino acid sequences across subjects.

The germline gives CDR1 MGHRA, CDR2 YSYEKL. Trimming left V 5 bases short and J 0 bases short, with 17 bases between. CDR3 size: 17 residues. Synthesis of cDNA used 5'RACE (with 10-nucleotide random UMIs). TCRdb used MiXCR to reprocess the 5' RACE reads, holding one entry per CDR3 protein. The table records around 20,000 distinct CDR3 sequences, about 30% of them present only once. The chain recombines TRBV4-1 with TRBJ1-5; TRBD1 might be the D (5 bases). The clonotype originates from a man aged 45-65 years with HTLV-1-associated myelopathy (HAM/TSP). The source material was PBMCs. CDR3 residues: CASSMTIGDSSNQPQHF. In DNA form, the CDR3 reads TGCGCCAGCAGCATGACGATAGGGGACTCTAGCAATCAGCCCCAGCATTTT.